This T cell receptor beta chain was documented in a study of blood T cell repertoires in COVID-19 (dated by TCRdb to the early 2020s). As for the study more broadly: The collaborator samples originated in the United States, Italy and Spain and spanned the acute and convalescent phases of COVID-19. Subjects who had been exposed to COVID-19, were actively infected with it, or had recovered from it provided the deeply sampled blood TCRbeta repertoires that made up the dataset. The sample metadata nearly always contained a de-identified subject ID, COVID-19 status, age in years and sex. Where available, HLA class I and class II types were taken from metadata supplied by the sample provider and were not determined by assay-based typing. The material from the prospective study consisted of cDNA or gDNA derived from T cells, B-cell-depleted T cells, or PBMCs. The repertoires were released in a freely available public database intended as a resource for research on the immune response to SARS-CoV-2. The samples were drawn from the first 160 participants of the ongoing ImmuneRACE study and from 950 to 1,500 subjects provided by 6 global collaborators. General findings and caveats noted by the study authors: The quantity of clinical and demographic metadata differed by source and by participant and was supplied without curation.

With regard to this clone: Its antigen is unknown. No quality values exist for individual bases; no much larger clone is one base distant.

The collaborating institutions used their own protocols to collect whole blood in K2EDTA tubes. For TCRbeta analysis, collaborator samples were shipped as frozen whole blood, as isolated PBMCs, or as DNA extracted from either sample type. TCRbeta CDR3 regions were amplified from genomic DNA using the immunoSEQ Assay, a bias-controlled multiplex PCR. The paper's processing steps were these. The number of nucleated cells in each sample was estimated by amplification of reference gene primers within the assay. To quantify the absolute abundance of each unique TCRbeta CDR3 rearrangement, sequence reads were collapsed and filtered. For each sample, productive Simpson clonality was calculated as the square root of Simpson's diversity index across productive rearrangements. TCRdb retrieved this table from immuneACCESS and kept in-frame rearrangements only. Not all clones are present; in checked studies, unresolved V genes account for under half, and no reason is known for the remainder. D and trimming come from the DNA, and the V and J calls and clone size come from that table. This sample holds some 170,000 clones; 75% to 80% were observed only once. The top ten clones comprise 26% of the sample.

Taken from the germline V gene, the CDR1 and CDR2 loops are SNHLY and FYNNEI. The CDR3 measures 16 amino acids from cysteine to phenylalanine. CDR3 DNA is the only sequence kept; it has 48 bases, read in frame from the first base. V is cut by 5 bases and J by 8 bases, and the space between the germline ends is 24 bases. What was sequenced was peripheral blood. The TCR originated in a woman in her 70s with acute or convalescent COVID-19. This receptor chain uses TRBV2 and TRBJ1-2; the best D guess is TRBD1, with 6 bases matching. The nucleotide sequence is given as TGTGCCAGCAGTCAATTATCAACTACAGGGTCTCGAGGCTACACCTTC. This encodes CASSQLSTTGSRGYTF.